This T cell receptor (beta chain) stems from a study of blood T cell repertoires in COVID-19. At the level of the study: T cells, B-cell-depleted T cells, or PBMCs provided the cDNA or gDNA that served as material.

Generated by immunoSEQ multiplex PCR, the TCRdb table keeps only in-frame clones and is missing some. The sample has some 130,000 clones, around 79% seen once. Germline CDR1 is SGHTA and CDR2 is FQGNSA. V lost 1 base and J 10 bases, leaving 5 bases between the germline ends. The length of the CDR3 is 12 residues. This sequence originates from a man aged 60 to 69 with acute or convalescent COVID-19. The genes are TRBV7-2 and TRBJ1-6; D unclear. Material for sequencing was peripheral blood. The CDR3 nucleotides read TGTGCCAGCAGCTTAGGAGAGTCACCCCTCCACTTT. Protein: CASSLGESPLHF. The full variable domain, in which reference TRBV7-2 and TRBJ1-6 provide the parts outside the CDR3, is GAGVSQSPSNKVTEKGKDVELRCDPISGHTALYWYRQSLGQGLEFLIYFQGNSAPDKSGLPSDRFSAERTGGSVSTLTIQRTQQEDSAVYLCASSLGESPLHFGNGTRLTVT.